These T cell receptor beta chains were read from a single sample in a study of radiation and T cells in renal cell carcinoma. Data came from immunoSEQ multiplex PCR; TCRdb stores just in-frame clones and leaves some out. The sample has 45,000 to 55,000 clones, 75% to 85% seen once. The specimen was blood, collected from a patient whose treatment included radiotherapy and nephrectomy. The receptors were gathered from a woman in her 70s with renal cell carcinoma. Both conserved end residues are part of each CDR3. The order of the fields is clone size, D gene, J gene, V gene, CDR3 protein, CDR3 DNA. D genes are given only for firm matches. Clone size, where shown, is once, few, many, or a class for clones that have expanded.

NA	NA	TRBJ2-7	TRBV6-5	CASSYGEGASYEQYF	TGTGCCAGCAGTTACGGGGAGGGGGCCTCCTACGAGCAGTACTTC
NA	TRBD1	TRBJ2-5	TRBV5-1	CASSWDRGQETQYF	TGCGCCAGCAGCTGGGACAGGGGGCAAGAGACCCAGTACTTC
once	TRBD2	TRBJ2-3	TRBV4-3	CASSLTSAKGGDTQYF	TGCGCCAGCAGCCTTACTAGCGCTAAGGGAGGAGATACGCAGTATTTT
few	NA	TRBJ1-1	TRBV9	CASSVAGRLGGDTEAFF	TGTGCCAGCAGCGTAGCGGGACGGCTGGGGGGAGACACTGAAGCTTTCTTT
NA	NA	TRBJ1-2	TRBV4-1	CASSIVKGDRYTF	TGCGCCAGCAGCATCGTCAAGGGTGATCGCTACACCTTC
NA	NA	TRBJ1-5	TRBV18	CASSPLRASNQPQHF	TGTGCCAGCTCACCGCTAAGGGCTAGCAATCAGCCCCAGCATTTT
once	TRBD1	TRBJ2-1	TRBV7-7	CASSLGTGYNEQFF	TGTGCCAGCAGCTTAGGGACAGGTTACAATGAGCAGTTCTTC
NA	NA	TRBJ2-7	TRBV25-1	CASTAADSYEQYF	TGTGCCAGCACCGCGGCAGACTCCTACGAGCAGTACTTC
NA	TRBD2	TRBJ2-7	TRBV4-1	CASSPREGSYEQYF	TGCGCCAGCAGCCCTAGGGAGGGGTCCTACGAGCAGTACTTC
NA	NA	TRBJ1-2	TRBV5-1	CASSLPQANYGYTF	TGCGCCAGCAGCTTGCCCCAGGCTAACTATGGCTACACCTTC
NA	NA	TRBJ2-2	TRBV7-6	CASSLPSNTGELFF	TGTGCCAGCAGCTTACCCTCGAACACCGGGGAGCTGTTTTTT
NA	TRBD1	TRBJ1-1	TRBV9	CASGDRPNTEAFF	TGTGCCAGCGGGGACAGACCGAACACTGAAGCTTTCTTT
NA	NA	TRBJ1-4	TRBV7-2	CASSLKEGYWSNEKLFF	TGTGCCAGCAGCTTAAAAGAGGGATACTGGAGTAATGAAAAACTGTTTTTT
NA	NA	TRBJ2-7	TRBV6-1	CASSELLVGYEQYF	TGTGCCAGCAGTGAACTGTTGGTCGGGTACGAGCAGTACTTC
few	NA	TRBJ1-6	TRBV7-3	CASSLWGGADSPLHF	TGTGCCAGCAGCTTATGGGGGGGAGCGGATTCACCCCTCCACTTT
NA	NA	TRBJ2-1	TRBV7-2	CASSLASSGRFNEQFF	TGTGCCAGCAGCTTAGCATCGTCAGGGAGGTTCAATGAGCAGTTCTTC
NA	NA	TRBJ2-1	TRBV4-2	CASSQEEGDSYNEQFF	TGTGCCAGCAGCCAAGAAGAGGGCGATTCCTACAATGAGCAGTTCTTC
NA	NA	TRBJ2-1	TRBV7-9	CASSLDVWGGDNEQFF	TGTGCCAGCAGCTTAGATGTATGGGGTGGGGACAATGAGCAGTTCTTC
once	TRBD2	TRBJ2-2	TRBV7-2	CASSWIAGAATGELFF	TGTGCCAGCAGCTGGATAGCGGGGGCGGCCACCGGGGAGCTGTTTTTT
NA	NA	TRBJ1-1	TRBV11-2	CASRLIFQRNTEAFF	TGTGCCAGCAGGTTGATCTTCCAGAGGAACACTGAAGCTTTCTTT
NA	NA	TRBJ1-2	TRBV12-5	CASGLNTGGGGYTF	TGTGCTAGTGGTTTGAATACGGGGGGAGGTGGCTACACCTTC
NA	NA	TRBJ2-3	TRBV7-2	CASSLEGLTDTQYF	TGTGCCAGCAGCTTAGAAGGGTTAACAGATACGCAGTATTTT
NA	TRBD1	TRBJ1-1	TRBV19	CASISTGGTTEAFF	TGTGCCAGTATCTCGACAGGGGGGACCACTGAAGCTTTCTTT
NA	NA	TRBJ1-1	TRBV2	CASSEQLNTEAFF	TGTGCCAGCAGTGAACAGTTGAACACTGAAGCTTTCTTT
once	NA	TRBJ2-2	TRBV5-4	CASSFRVAGELFF	TGTGCCAGCAGCTTCCGGGTAGCCGGGGAGCTGTTTTTT
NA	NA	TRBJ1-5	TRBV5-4	CASSNRDLNQPQHF	TGTGCCAGCAGCAACCGGGACTTAAATCAGCCCCAGCATTTT
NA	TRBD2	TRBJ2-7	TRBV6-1	CASCRDGGVYEQYF	TGTGCCAGCTGTCGTGATGGGGGGGTCTACGAGCAGTACTTC
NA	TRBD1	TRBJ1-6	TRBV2	CASRELQGRSNSPLHF	TGTGCCAGCAGGGAGTTACAGGGGAGGAGTAATTCACCCCTCCACTTT
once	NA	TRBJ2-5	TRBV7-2	CASSLAGGETQYF	TGTGCCAGCAGCTTAGCGGGAGGAGAGACCCAGTACTTC
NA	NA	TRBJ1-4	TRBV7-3	CASSPGRTTNEKLFF	TGTGCCAGCAGCCCCGGACGGACAACTAATGAAAAACTGTTTTTT
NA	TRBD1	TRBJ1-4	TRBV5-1	CASSGQGATNEKLFF	TGCGCCAGCAGCGGACAGGGGGCGACTAATGAAAAACTGTTTTTT
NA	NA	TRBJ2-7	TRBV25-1	CASSDSAMREQYF	TGTGCCAGCAGTGATTCGGCGATGAGGGAGCAGTACTTC
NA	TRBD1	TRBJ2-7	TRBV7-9	CASDRGIRSYEQYF	TGTGCCAGCGACAGGGGAATCAGGTCCTACGAGCAGTACTTC
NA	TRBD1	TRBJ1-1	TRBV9	CASNRGGGTEAFF	TGTGCCAGCAATCGAGGGGGCGGCACTGAAGCTTTCTTT
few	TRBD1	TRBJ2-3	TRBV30	CAWSSGTGFGGGTDTQYF	TGTGCCTGGAGTTCGGGGACAGGCTTCGGGGGTGGCACAGATACGCAGTATTTT
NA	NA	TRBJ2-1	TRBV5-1	CASSWGWVANEQFF	TGCGCCAGCAGCTGGGGTTGGGTAGCCAATGAGCAGTTCTTC
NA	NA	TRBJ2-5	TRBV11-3	CASSLGGRHEETQYF	TGTGCCAGCAGCTTAGGTGGGAGGCACGAAGAGACCCAGTACTTC
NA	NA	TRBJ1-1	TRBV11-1	CASSLAEGNTEAFF	TGTGCCAGCAGCTTAGCGGAGGGGAACACTGAAGCTTTCTTT
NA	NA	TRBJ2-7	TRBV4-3	CASSRREGGEGEQYF	TGCGCCAGCAGCCGCCGTGAGGGAGGAGAGGGCGAGCAGTACTTC
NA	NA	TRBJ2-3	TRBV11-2	CASSPGGTGTDTQYF	TGTGCCAGCAGCCCAGGTGGGACGGGCACAGATACGCAGTATTTT
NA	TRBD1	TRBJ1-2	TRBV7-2	CASSLEGTGDGYTF	TGTGCCAGCAGCTTAGAAGGGACAGGGGATGGCTACACCTTC
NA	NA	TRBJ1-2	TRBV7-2	CASSPVGTFEKTSGGYTF	TGTGCCAGCAGCCCGGTAGGGACATTTGAAAAAACGAGCGGTGGCTACACCTTC
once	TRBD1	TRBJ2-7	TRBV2	CASMGDRGGEQYF	TGTGCCAGCATGGGGGACAGGGGTGGCGAGCAGTACTTC
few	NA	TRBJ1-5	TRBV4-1	CASSQLSLGNQPQHF	TGCGCCAGCAGCCAACTTAGTCTCGGGAATCAGCCCCAGCATTTT
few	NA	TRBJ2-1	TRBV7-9	CASSQRLYNEQFF	TGTGCCAGCAGCCAGAGACTATACAATGAGCAGTTCTTC
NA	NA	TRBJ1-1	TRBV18	CASSRLKPGVDTEAFF	TGTGCCAGCTCACGCTTAAAACCAGGGGTGGACACTGAAGCTTTCTTT
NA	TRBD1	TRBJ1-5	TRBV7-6	CASSSGTGNQPQHF	TGTGCCAGCAGCTCCGGGACAGGGAATCAGCCCCAGCATTTT
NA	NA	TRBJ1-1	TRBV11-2	CASSLGQANTEAFF	TGTGCCAGCAGCTTAGGGCAAGCGAACACTGAAGCTTTCTTT
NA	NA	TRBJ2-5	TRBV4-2	CASSQERETQYF	TGTGCCAGCAGCCAAGAGCGGGAGACCCAGTACTTC
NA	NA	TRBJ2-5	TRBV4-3	CASSQTREETQYF	TGCGCCAGCAGCCAAACCAGGGAAGAGACCCAGTACTTC
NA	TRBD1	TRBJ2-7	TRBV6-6	CAGSYSRGTGDYEQYF	TGTGCCGGCAGTTACTCGCGCGGGACAGGGGACTACGAGCAGTACTTC
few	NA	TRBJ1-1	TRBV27	CASRGHGTEAFF	TGTGCCAGCAGGGGACACGGGACAGAAGCTTTCTTT
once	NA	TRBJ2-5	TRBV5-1	CASSFGGLAETQYF	TGCGCCAGCAGCTTCGGGGGGCTGGCAGAGACCCAGTACTTC
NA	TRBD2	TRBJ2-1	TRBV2	CASSILAGGDYSYNEQFF	TGTGCCAGCAGTATACTAGCGGGAGGGGACTATTCCTACAATGAGCAGTTCTTC
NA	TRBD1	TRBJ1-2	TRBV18	CASSPGQGPVLNGYTF	TGTGCCAGCTCACCCGGACAGGGACCGGTACTGAATGGCTACACCTTC
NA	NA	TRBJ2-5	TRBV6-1	CASRTGTYQETQYF	TGTGCCAGCAGGACCGGGACATACCAAGAGACCCAGTACTTC
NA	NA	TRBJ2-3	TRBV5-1	CASSLEATLGDTQYF	TGCGCCAGCAGCTTGGAGGCCACGCTTGGAGATACGCAGTATTTT
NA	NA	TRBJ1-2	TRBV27	CASSLKGDGYTF	TGTGCCAGCAGTTTAAAGGGGGATGGCTACACCTTC
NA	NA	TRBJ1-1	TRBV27	CASNARVGTEAFF	TGTGCCAGCAACGCGAGGGTGGGGACTGAAGCTTTCTTT